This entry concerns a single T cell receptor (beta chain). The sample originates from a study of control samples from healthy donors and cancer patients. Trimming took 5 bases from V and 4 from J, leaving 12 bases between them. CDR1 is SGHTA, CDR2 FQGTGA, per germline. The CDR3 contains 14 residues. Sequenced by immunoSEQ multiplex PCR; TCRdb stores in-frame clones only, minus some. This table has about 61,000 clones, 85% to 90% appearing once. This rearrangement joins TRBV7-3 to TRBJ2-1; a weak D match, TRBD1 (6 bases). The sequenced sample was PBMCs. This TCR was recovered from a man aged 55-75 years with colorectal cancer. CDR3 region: CASSKQDRYNEQFF. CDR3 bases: TGTGCCAGCAGCAAGCAGGACAGATACAATGAGCAGTTCTTC.